The rows below give T cell receptor beta chains drawn from one sample of a study of HIV-infected children after antiretroviral therapy interruption. TCRdb independently ran MiXCR on the 3' RACE reads; one entry per CDR3 protein. Among about 89,000 distinct CDR3 sequences listed, 6% to 8.5% were seen once. The starting material was CD45RA+ CD4+ T cells from PBMCs, pooled from several time points, obtained from a donor given antiretroviral therapy, either interrupted or continuous. These receptors came from a pool of human donors with HIV. Both conserved end residues are part of each CDR3. The D gene is left open where the match is weak. Size is stated for part of the rows, as once, few or many counts, or as a class when the clone is expanded.

TRBJ2-1 many TRBV6-1 TRBD2 CASRTSGREEQFF TGTGCCAGCAGGACTAGCGGGAGGGAGGAGCAGTTCTTC
TRBJ1-2 - TRBV12-3/TRBV12-4 TRBD1 CASSHDRGSYGYTF TGTGCCAGCAGTCACGACAGGGGTAGCTATGGCTACACCTTC
TRBJ2-2 few TRBV12-3/TRBV12-4 TRBD2 CASTLAGELAATGELFF TGTGCCAGCACCCTTGCAGGAGAACTAGCGGCCACCGGGGAGCTGTTTTTT
TRBJ2-5 many TRBV5-1 TRBD1 CASSFSGTVTQYF TGCGCCAGCAGCTTTTCCGGGACAGTGACCCAGTACTTC
TRBJ2-3 many TRBV5-1 TRBD2 CASTRAGENGDTQYF TGCGCCAGTACCCGGGCGGGAGAAAATGGTGATACGCAGTATTTT
TRBJ2-5 many TRBV12-3/TRBV12-4 TRBD1 CASSLGQGVETQYF TGTGCCAGCAGTTTAGGGCAGGGGGTAGAGACCCAGTACTTC
TRBJ2-7 many TRBV11-2 - CASSLFFSGRSSYEQYF TGTGCCAGCAGCTTATTTTTTTCGGGTCGAAGTTCCTACGAGCAGTACTTC
TRBJ2-2 many TRBV19 TRBD2 CASLSEGLAGAGGELFF TGTGCCAGTCTATCCGAAGGACTAGCGGGAGCCGGCGGGGAGCTGTTTTTT
TRBJ1-6 many TRBV29-1 TRBD1 CSVKGQGDSPLHF TGCAGCGTTAAGGGACAGGGGGATTCACCCCTCCACTTT
TRBJ2-3 many TRBV12-3/TRBV12-4 TRBD2 CASAHQTSGGTRTQYF TGTGCCAGCGCGCACCAGACTAGCGGGGGAACACGTACGCAGTATTTT
TRBJ2-3 - TRBV7-8 TRBD1 CASSSRTGPMGDTQYF TGTGCCAGCAGCTCTAGGACAGGCCCAATGGGAGATACGCAGTATTTT
TRBJ1-5 - TRBV7-3 - CASSAFSNQPQHF TGTGCCAGCAGCGCGTTCAGCAATCAGCCCCAGCATTTT
TRBJ2-1 - TRBV12-3/TRBV12-4 TRBD2 CASRGGVDEQFF TGTGCCAGCAGGGGGGGGGTGGATGAGCAGTTCTTC
TRBJ2-7 many TRBV7-2 - CASTLPQYYEQYF TGTGCCAGCACCCTCCCACAGTACTACGAGCAGTACTTC
TRBJ2-7 many TRBV11-3 - CASSLRVAGEAYEQYF TGTGCCAGCAGCTTAAGGGTGGCAGGGGAGGCCTACGAGCAGTACTTC
TRBJ1-1 - TRBV19 - CASKGTPNTEAFF TGTGCCAGTAAGGGGACACCGAACACTGAAGCTTTCTTT
TRBJ1-5 many TRBV5-8 - CASSLDLDQPQHF TGTGCCAGCAGCTTGGATCTCGATCAGCCCCAGCATTTT
TRBJ1-1 many TRBV5-5 - CASSQILQNTEAFF TGTGCCAGCAGTCAAATACTCCAGAACACTGAAGCTTTCTTT
TRBJ2-4 many TRBV23-1 - CASSLSRGSQNTLYF TGTGCCAGCAGTCTGTCGAGAGGTAGTCAAAACACCTTGTACTTT
TRBJ1-5 many TRBV20-1 TRBD1 CSARDPVRGSSGPQHF TGCAGTGCTAGAGACCCAGTCAGGGGGTCGTCGGGGCCCCAGCATTTT
TRBJ2-1 many TRBV11-2 - CASSRPRAGIDNEQFF TGTGCCAGCAGCCGCCCAAGGGCAGGGATCGACAATGAGCAGTTCTTC
TRBJ1-1 many TRBV29-1 TRBD1 CSVTGGTEAFF TGCAGCGTAACAGGGGGGACTGAAGCTTTCTTT
TRBJ1-2 many TRBV4-1 - CASSQDGINYGYTF TGCGCCAGCAGCCAAGATGGTATTAACTATGGCTACACCTTC
TRBJ1-3 few TRBV27 - CASSLEGARRNTIYF TGTGCCAGCAGTTTGGAAGGGGCTCGGAGAAACACCATATATTTT
TRBJ2-6 many TRBV29-1 - CSVELGGANVLTF TGCAGCGTTGAATTGGGGGGGGCCAACGTCCTGACTTTC
TRBJ2-7 - TRBV7-3 - CASAAVPNGYEQYF TGTGCCAGCGCAGCGGTCCCCAATGGATACGAGCAGTACTTC
TRBJ2-5 many TRBV28 TRBD2 CASSVAGGPLETQYF TGTGCCAGCAGTGTAGCGGGGGGGCCTCTCGAGACCCAGTACTTC
TRBJ2-1 many TRBV4-1 - CASSQAYGRWDNEQFF TGCGCCAGCAGCCAAGCTTACGGGCGGTGGGACAATGAGCAGTTCTTC
TRBJ2-1 few TRBV11-2 - CASSFGDRFF TGTGCCAGCAGCTTTGGGGACCGCTTCTTC
TRBJ2-2 many TRBV6-5 - CASSRGTTNTGELFF TGTGCCAGCAGCCGCGGGACAACGAACACCGGGGAGCTGTTTTTT
TRBJ2-3 - TRBV7-2 - CASSLGWGNTDTQYF TGTGCCAGCAGCTTAGGCTGGGGGAACACAGATACGCAGTATTTT
TRBJ2-4 - TRBV19 - CASSPERGTTKNIQYF TGTGCCAGTTCACCCGAGAGAGGGACGACCAAAAACATTCAGTACTTC
TRBJ2-7 many TRBV29-1 TRBD2 CSVLDIGLAGALGQYF TGCAGCGTTTTGGATATTGGACTAGCGGGAGCCCTTGGGCAGTACTTC
TRBJ2-7 many TRBV2 TRBD2 CASSRASGKVDEQYF TGTGCCAGCAGTCGCGCAAGCGGGAAGGTCGACGAGCAGTACTTC
TRBJ2-1 many TRBV12-3/TRBV12-4 TRBD2 CASTLLAGAPNEQFF TGTGCCAGCACCCTACTAGCGGGAGCTCCCAATGAGCAGTTCTTC
TRBJ2-3 many TRBV7-2 TRBD2 CASSLGRTSGGEDTQYF TGCGCCAGCAGCTTAGGGCGGACTAGCGGGGGGGAAGATACGCAGTATTTT
TRBJ1-1 medium-sized TRBV20-1 - CSARRQSNTEAFF TGCAGTGCTAGACGGCAGTCGAACACTGAAGCTTTCTTT
TRBJ2-3 many TRBV19 - CASHQGGRDTQYF TGTGCCAGTCATCAGGGCGGTCGGGATACGCAGTATTTT
TRBJ2-2 many TRBV4-1 TRBD1 CASSRGQEGTGELFF TGCGCCAGCAGCCGGGGACAGGAGGGCACCGGGGAGCTGTTTTTT
TRBJ1-5 many TRBV4-3 - CASSKFTGLPSSNQPQHF TGCGCCAGCAGCAAATTTACGGGCCTCCCCTCGAGCAATCAGCCCCAGCATTTT
TRBJ1-2 many TRBV18 TRBD1 CASSGLQGARYGYTF TGTGCCAGCTCCGGATTACAGGGGGCGCGATATGGCTACACCTTC
TRBJ2-1 many TRBV12-3/TRBV12-4 TRBD2 CASVERGGPDEQFF TGTGCCAGCGTGGAGCGGGGGGGCCCCGATGAGCAGTTCTTC
TRBJ1-4 - TRBV5-1 TRBD1 CASSRIGQGSTFGEKLFF TGCGCCAGCAGCCGTATTGGACAGGGGAGTACCTTCGGTGAAAAACTGTTTTTT
TRBJ1-2 - TRBV6-1 - CASRNGPSYGYTF TGTGCCAGCAGAAACGGACCCAGCTATGGCTACACCTTC
TRBJ2-1 many TRBV6-5 TRBD2 CASSYSWASGGNEQFF TGTGCCAGCAGTTACTCTTGGGCTAGCGGAGGCAATGAGCAGTTCTTC
TRBJ1-2 many TRBV5-1 - CASSLARANVYGYTF TGCGCCAGCAGCTTGGCCAGGGCCAACGTCTATGGCTACACCTTC
TRBJ1-5 many TRBV19 - CASSTGPSNQPQHF TGTGCCAGTAGTACCGGACCCAGCAATCAGCCCCAGCATTTT
TRBJ2-1 many TRBV4-1 TRBD2 CASSQGASGAYNEQFF TGCGCCAGCAGCCAAGGAGCTAGCGGGGCTTACAATGAGCAGTTCTTC
TRBJ2-1 - TRBV19 - CASSTADAYNEQFF TGTGCCAGTAGTACCGCGGACGCCTACAATGAGCAGTTCTTC